This record concerns one T cell receptor (beta chain) sequence. V was trimmed by 4 bases and J by 1 base, leaving 11 bases between them. Germline V gene data show CDR1 as SGDLS and CDR2 as YYNGEE. The length of the CDR3 is 14 residues. Repertoires were generated with immunoSEQ multiplex PCR, while TCRdb's copy carries only in-frame clones and drops some. The sample has about 80,000 clones; roughly 94% are singletons. The data belong to a study of T cell changes during pregnancy in multiple sclerosis. The J gene is TRBJ2-5, the V gene TRBV9; D may be TRBD2 (5 bases). This receptor was obtained from a female donor with multiple sclerosis, enrolled in a pregnancy study. Sequenced material: peripheral blood, taken before pregnancy. The CDR3 DNA sequence: TGTGCCAGCAGCTCCGGGGATTCCCAAGAGACCCAGTACTTC. Its protein product is CASSSGDSQETQYF.